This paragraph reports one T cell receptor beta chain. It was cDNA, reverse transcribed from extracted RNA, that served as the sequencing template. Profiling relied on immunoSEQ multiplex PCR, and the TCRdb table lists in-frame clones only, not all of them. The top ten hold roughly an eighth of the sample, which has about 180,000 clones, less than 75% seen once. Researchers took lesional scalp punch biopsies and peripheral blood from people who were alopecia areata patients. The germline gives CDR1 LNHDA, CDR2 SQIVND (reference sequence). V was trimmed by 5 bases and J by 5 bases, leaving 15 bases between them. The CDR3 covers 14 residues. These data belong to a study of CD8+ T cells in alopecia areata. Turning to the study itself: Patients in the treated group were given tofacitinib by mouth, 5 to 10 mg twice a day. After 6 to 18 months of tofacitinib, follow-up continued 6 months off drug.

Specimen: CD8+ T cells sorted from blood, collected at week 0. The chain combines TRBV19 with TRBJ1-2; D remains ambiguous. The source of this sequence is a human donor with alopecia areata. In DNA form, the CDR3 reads TGTGCCAGTAGTTTCCGTTCTAGGGTGTATGGCTACACCTTC. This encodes CASSFRSRVYGYTF.